This is a list of T cell receptor beta chains from one sample in a study of cytotoxic CD8 clonotypes in ibrutinib-treated CLL. TCRdb's copy holds only in-frame clones and misses some; the assay was immunoSEQ multiplex PCR. Of about 160,000 clones in the sample, roughly 84% were seen once. Sequences were derived from PBMCs, sampled at disease progression, from a patient treated with ibrutinib. The receptor source for this set is a human donor with chronic lymphocytic leukemia. Both conserved end residues are part of each CDR3.

J,V,CDR3
TRBJ1-2,TRBV19,CASSIGGQASGYTF
TRBJ1-5,TRBV10-3,CAISEEEGQIMGNQPQHF
TRBJ2-7,TRBV11-2,CASSPSGTSGVYEQYF
TRBJ1-1,TRBV9,CASSVPSGGGHPNTEAFF
TRBJ2-7,TRBV19,CASSKTTQGEQYF
TRBJ2-5,TRBV2,CASATSRETQYF
TRBJ1-2,TRBV5-6,CASSLITGTGSYGYTF
TRBJ2-7,TRBV19,CASSIAVGSHYEQYF
TRBJ1-4,TRBV27,CASSTTTNEKLFF
TRBJ2-7,TRBV6-1,CATSGLAPSYEQYF
TRBJ1-5,TRBV19,CASSIGRGNQPQHF
TRBJ1-5,TRBV6-1,CASIKNGRHQPQHF
TRBJ2-3,TRBV18,CASSPIGSGADTQYF
TRBJ2-7,TRBV28,CASSSSDKNPYEQYF
TRBJ2-7,TRBV9,CASSPDPGQGAYEQYF
TRBJ2-5,TRBV27,CASGIVGVYQETQYF
TRBJ2-3,TRBV7-6,CASSLGQVTSTDTQYF
TRBJ2-7,TRBV9,CASSVRDLHYEQYF
TRBJ2-6,TRBV11-3,CASSFLPGANVLTF
TRBJ2-3,TRBV11-1,CASRKWAGRTDTQYF
TRBJ1-5,TRBV6-6,CAERGGANQPQHF
TRBJ1-1,TRBV25-1,CASSEYQPPTEAFF
TRBJ2-6,TRBV5-4,CASSLVGGTGANVLTF
TRBJ1-2,TRBV1,CTSSVKKDRRYGYTF
TRBJ2-3,TRBV18,CASSPPGGTPGEAQYF
TRBJ2-7,TRBV28,CASSLWTKGHSSYEQYF